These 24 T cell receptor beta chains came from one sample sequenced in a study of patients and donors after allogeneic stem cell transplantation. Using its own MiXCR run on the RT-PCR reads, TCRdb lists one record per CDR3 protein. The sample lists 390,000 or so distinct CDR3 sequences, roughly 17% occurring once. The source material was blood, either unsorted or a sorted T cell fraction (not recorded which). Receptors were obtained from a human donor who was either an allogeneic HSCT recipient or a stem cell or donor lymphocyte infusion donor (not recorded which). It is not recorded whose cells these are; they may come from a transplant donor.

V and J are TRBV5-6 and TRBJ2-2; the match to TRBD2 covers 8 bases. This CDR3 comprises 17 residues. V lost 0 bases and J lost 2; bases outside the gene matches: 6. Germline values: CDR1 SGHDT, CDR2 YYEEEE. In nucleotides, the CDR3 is TGTGCCAGCAGCTTGGCCCGGGGACTAGTTAACACCGGGGAGCTGTTTTTT. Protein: CASSLARGLVNTGELFF.

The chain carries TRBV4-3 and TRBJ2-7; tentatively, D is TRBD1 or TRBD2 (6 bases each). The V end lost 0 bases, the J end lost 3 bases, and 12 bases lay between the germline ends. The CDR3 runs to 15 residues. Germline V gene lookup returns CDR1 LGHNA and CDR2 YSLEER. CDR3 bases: TGCGCCAGCAGCCAAGATACGGGGGCCTACTACGAGCAGTACTTC. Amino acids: CASSQDTGAYYEQYF.

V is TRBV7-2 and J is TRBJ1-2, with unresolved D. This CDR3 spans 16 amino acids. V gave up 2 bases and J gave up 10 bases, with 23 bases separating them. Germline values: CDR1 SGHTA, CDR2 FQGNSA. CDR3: CASSLFKRGVGGDYTF. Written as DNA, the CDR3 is TGTGCCAGCAGCTTATTTAAACGAGGAGTTGGTGGGGACTACACCTTC.

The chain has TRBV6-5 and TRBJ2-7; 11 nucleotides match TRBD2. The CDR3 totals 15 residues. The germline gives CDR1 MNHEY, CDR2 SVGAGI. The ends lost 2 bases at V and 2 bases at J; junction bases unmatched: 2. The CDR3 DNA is TGTGCCAGCAGTTACGGGACTAGCGGAACCTACGAGCAGTACTTC. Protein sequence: CASSYGTSGTYEQYF.

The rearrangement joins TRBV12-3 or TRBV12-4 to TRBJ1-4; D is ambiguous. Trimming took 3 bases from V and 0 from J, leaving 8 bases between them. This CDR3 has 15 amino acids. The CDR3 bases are TGTGCCAGCAGTTTCGGGTTCGCAACTAATGAAAAACTGTTTTTT. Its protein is CASSFGFATNEKLFF.

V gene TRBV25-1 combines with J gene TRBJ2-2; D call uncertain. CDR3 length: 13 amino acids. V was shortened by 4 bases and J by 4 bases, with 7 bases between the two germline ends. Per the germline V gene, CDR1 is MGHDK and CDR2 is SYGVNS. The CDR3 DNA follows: TGTGCCAGCAGTGGCCGTAGCACCGGGGAGCTGTTTTTT. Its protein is CASSGRSTGELFF.

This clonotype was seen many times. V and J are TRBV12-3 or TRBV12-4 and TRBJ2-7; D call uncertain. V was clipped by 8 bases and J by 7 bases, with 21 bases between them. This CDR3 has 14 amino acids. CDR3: CASSVEEKIKEQYF. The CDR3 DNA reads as TGTGCCAGCTCGGTCGAGGAAAAAATTAAAGAGCAGTACTTC.

In DNA form, the CDR3 reads TGTGCCAGCTGCTTGGTTAGCAATCAGCCCCAGCATTTT. Translated, it gives CASCLVSNQPQHF. The V and J genes are TRBV6-1 and TRBJ1-5; D ambiguous. The CDR3 is made up of 13 amino acids. Germline assignment: CDR1 MNHNS and CDR2 SASEGT. V was cut by 8 bases and J by 0 bases, with 8 bases left in between.

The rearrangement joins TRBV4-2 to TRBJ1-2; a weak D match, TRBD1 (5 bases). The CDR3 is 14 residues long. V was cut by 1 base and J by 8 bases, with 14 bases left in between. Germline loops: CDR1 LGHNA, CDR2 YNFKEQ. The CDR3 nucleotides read TGTGCCAGCAGCCAAGCCCTAGGGGTGTCGGGCTACACCTTC. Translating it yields CASSQALGVSGYTF.

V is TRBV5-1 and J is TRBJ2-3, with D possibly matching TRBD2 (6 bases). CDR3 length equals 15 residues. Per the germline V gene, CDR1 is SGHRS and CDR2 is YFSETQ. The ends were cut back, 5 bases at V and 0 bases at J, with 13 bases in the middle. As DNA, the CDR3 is TGCGCCAGCAGGACTACGGGGACTAGCACAGATACGCAGTATTTT. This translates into CASRTTGTSTDTQYF.

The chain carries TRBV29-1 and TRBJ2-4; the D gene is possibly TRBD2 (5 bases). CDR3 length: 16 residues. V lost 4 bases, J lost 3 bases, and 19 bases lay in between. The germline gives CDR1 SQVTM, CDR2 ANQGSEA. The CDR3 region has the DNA TGCAGCGTTGTCGAGAGGGATTTGTTGAACAAAAACATTCAGTACTTC. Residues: CSVVERDLLNKNIQYF.

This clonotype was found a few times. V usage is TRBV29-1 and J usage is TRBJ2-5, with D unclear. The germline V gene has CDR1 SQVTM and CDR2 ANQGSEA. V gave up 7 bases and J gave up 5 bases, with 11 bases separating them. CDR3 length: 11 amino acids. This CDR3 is CSAKLRETQYF. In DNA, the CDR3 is TGCAGCGCTAAGTTACGGGAGACCCAGTACTTC.

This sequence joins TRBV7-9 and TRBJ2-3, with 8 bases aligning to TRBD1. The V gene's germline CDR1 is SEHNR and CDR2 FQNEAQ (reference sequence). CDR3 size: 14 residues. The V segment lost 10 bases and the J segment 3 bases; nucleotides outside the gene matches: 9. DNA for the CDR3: TGTGCCATTCCCGGACAGGGTGGGACAGATACGCAGTATTTT. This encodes CAIPGQGGTDTQYF.

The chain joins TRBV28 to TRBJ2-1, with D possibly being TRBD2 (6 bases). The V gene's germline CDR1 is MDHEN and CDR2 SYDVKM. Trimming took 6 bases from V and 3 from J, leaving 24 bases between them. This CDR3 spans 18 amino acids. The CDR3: CASRPSSEGGKGYNEQFF. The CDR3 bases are TGTGCCAGCAGGCCCTCTTCGGAGGGCGGGAAGGGCTACAATGAGCAGTTCTTC.

The CDR3 loop reads CASSSQTTGELFF. The CDR3 region has the DNA TGTGCCAGCAGCTCCCAAACCACCGGGGAGCTGTTTTTT. This sequence joins TRBV5-5 and TRBJ2-2; D is uncertain. CDR1 SGHKS and CDR2 YYEKEE come from the germline V gene (reference sequence). Trimming shortened V by 3 bases and J by 4 bases, and 7 bases separated the two germline ends. The CDR3 is made up of 13 amino acids.

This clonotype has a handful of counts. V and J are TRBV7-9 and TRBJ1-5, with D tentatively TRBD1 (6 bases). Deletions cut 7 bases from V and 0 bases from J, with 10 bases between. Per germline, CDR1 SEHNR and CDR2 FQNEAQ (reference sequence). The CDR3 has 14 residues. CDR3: CASKGDGSNQPQHF. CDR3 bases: TGTGCCAGCAAGGGGGACGGTAGCAATCAGCCCCAGCATTTT.

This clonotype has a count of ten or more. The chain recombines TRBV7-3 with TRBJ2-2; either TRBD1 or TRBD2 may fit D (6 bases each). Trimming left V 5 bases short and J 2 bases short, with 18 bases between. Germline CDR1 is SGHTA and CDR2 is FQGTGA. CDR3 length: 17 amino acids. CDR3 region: CASSPLGRGLNTGELFF. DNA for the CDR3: TGTGCCAGCAGCCCCCTCGGCAGGGGACTTAACACCGGGGAGCTGTTTTTT.

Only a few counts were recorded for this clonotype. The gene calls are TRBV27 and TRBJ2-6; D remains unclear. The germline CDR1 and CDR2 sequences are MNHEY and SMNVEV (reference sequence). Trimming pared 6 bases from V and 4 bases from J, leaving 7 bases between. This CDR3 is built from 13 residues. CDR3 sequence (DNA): TGTGCCAGCAGGAAAGCCGGGGCCAACGTCCTGACTTTC. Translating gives CASRKAGANVLTF.

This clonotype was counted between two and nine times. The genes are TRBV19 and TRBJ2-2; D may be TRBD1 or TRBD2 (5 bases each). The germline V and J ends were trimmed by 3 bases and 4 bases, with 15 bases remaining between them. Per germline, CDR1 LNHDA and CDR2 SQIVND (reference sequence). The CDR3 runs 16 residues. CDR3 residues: CASSMSTGALTGELFF. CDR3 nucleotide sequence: TGTGCCAGTAGTATGTCAACCGGGGCTCTCACCGGGGAGCTGTTTTTT.

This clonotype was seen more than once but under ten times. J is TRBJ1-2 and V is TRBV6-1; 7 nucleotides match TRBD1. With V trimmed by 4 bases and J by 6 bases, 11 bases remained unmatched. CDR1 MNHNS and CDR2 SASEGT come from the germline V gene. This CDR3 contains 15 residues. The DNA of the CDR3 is TGTGCCAGCAGTGCCTCGGACAGGAGGAGGGATGGCTACACCTTC. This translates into CASSASDRRRDGYTF.

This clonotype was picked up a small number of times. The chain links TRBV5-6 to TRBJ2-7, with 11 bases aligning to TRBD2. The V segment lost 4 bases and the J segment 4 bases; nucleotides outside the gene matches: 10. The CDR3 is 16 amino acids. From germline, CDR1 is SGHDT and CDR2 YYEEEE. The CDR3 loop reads CASSADPGLAGYEQYF. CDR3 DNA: TGTGCCAGCAGCGCCGACCCAGGACTAGCGGGTTACGAGCAGTACTTC.

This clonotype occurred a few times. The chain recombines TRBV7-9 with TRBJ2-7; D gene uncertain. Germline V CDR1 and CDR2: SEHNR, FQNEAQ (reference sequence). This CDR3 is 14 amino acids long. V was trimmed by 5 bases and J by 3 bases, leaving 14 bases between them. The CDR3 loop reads CASSPLLGFYEQYF. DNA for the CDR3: TGTGCCAGCAGCCCCCTACTCGGATTCTACGAGCAGTACTTC. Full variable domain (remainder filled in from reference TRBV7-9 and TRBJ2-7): DTGVSQNPRHKITKRGQNVTFRCDPISEHNRLYWYRQTLGQGPEFLTYFQNEAQLEKSRLLSDRFSAERPKGSFSTLEIQRTEQGDSAMYLCASSPLLGFYEQYFGPGTRLTVT.

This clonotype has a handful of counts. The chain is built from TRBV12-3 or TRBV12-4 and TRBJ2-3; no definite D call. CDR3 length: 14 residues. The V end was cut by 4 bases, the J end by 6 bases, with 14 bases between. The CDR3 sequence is CASSSRVAGDTQYF. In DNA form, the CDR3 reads TGTGCCAGCAGTTCAAGGGTCGCCGGGGATACGCAGTATTTT.

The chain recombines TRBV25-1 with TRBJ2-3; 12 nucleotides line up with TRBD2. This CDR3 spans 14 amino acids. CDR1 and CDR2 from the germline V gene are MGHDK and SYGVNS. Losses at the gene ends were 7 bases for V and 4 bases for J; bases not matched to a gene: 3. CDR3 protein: CASKGTSGPDTQYF. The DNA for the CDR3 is TGTGCCAGCAAAGGGACTAGCGGGCCAGATACGCAGTATTTT.